This TCR beta chain comes out of a study of blood T cell dynamics during melanoma immunotherapy. Sample time point: pre-treatment baseline. The CDR3 consists of 19 residues. Germline CDR1 reads SGHAT; CDR2 reads FQNNGV. With 1 base removed from V and 2 bases from J, the gap between germline ends came to 21 bases. Profiled with immunoSEQ multiplex PCR; TCRdb holds only in-frame clones, not every one. Among 9,900 or so clones listed, about four fifths were seen once. The material sequenced was blood, taken from a patient treated with checkpoint blockade. The chain has TRBV11-2 and TRBJ1-5; D might be TRBD1 (6 bases). The sequence came from a human donor with melanoma. The CDR3 loop reads CASSLGRGRGVRGNQPQHF. The CDR3 nucleotides are TGTGCCAGCAGCTTAGGGAGAGGCAGGGGAGTTAGAGGCAATCAGCCCCAGCATTTT.